A selection of T cell receptor beta chains follows, all from one sample in a study of identifying expanded T cells in peripheral blood. The table came from immunoSEQ multiplex PCR; TCRdb's copy has only in-frame clones and leaves some out. This sample carries 45,000 to 75,000 clones, over 75% of them seen once, and the ten largest clones take roughly 18%. Specimen: blood. The receptors originated from a person aged 18 to 70 in good health. Both conserved end residues are trimmed from each CDR3. Fields, in order: J gene, V gene, CDR3 protein.

j_gene: TRBJ1-2; v_gene: TRBV5-6; CDR3aa: ASSKGQGSYGYT
j_gene: TRBJ1-3; v_gene: TRBV18; CDR3aa: ASSGDSGNTIY
j_gene: TRBJ2-6; v_gene: TRBV11-3; CDR3aa: ASSLSGLSGANVLT
j_gene: TRBJ1-5; v_gene: TRBV2; CDR3aa: ASSEAGRGYSNQPQH
j_gene: TRBJ2-1; v_gene: TRBV7-2; CDR3aa: ASSSGVRYNEQF
j_gene: TRBJ2-7; v_gene: TRBV14; CDR3aa: ASSLGTSGFYEQY
j_gene: TRBJ1-5; v_gene: TRBV30; CDR3aa: AWSPGDRVTGQPQH
j_gene: TRBJ1-1; v_gene: TRBV18; CDR3aa: ASSDKLKAF
j_gene: TRBJ1-2; v_gene: TRBV5-1; CDR3aa: ASSLALRGRESGYT
j_gene: TRBJ2-7; v_gene: TRBV18; CDR3aa: ASSPRLSYEQY
j_gene: TRBJ1-6; v_gene: TRBV11-2; CDR3aa: ASSLGQASPLH
j_gene: TRBJ1-1; v_gene: TRBV6-6; CDR3aa: ASSHSGGQGTEAF
j_gene: TRBJ1-5; v_gene: TRBV5-4; CDR3aa: ASSTGRNQPQH
j_gene: TRBJ1-1; v_gene: TRBV5-1; CDR3aa: ASSFGGEAF
j_gene: TRBJ2-3; v_gene: TRBV5-1; CDR3aa: ASSLFRGESDTQY
j_gene: TRBJ2-5; v_gene: TRBV18; CDR3aa: ASSPGRGETQY
j_gene: TRBJ1-1; v_gene: TRBV5-1; CDR3aa: ASSSWGAGRANTEAF
j_gene: TRBJ2-3; v_gene: TRBV20-1; CDR3aa: SAIRDTQY
j_gene: TRBJ1-3; v_gene: TRBV6-6; CDR3aa: ASRNGAAENTIY